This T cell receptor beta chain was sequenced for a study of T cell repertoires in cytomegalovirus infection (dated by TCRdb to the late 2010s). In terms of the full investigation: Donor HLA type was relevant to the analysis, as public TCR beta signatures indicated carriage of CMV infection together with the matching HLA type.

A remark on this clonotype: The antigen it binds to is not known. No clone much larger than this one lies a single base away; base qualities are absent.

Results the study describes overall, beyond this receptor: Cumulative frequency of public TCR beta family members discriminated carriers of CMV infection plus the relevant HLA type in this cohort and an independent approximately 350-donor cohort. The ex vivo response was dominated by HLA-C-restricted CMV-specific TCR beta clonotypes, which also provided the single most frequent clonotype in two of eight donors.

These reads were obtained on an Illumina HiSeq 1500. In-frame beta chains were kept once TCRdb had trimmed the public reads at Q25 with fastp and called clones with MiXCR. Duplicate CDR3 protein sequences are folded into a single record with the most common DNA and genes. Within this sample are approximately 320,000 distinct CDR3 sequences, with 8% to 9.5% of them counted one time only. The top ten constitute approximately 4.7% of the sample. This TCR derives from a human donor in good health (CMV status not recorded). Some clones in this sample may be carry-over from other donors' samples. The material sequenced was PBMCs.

In nucleotide form, the sequence is TGCAGTGCTAGTGGAGGGACATCCTACGAGCAGTACTTC. Its amino acids are CSASGGTSYEQYF. The V and J segments used are TRBV20-1 and TRBJ2-7; the D call is tentative, TRBD1 or TRBD2, as each matches 6 bases. The CDR3 runs 13 amino acids, cysteine and phenylalanine included. Only CDR3 DNA remains: 39 bases, in frame from the first base. V is cut by 3 bases and J by 1 base, and the space between the germline ends is 10 bases. CDR1 and CDR2, per the germline V gene (reference sequence), are DFQATT and SNEGSKA.